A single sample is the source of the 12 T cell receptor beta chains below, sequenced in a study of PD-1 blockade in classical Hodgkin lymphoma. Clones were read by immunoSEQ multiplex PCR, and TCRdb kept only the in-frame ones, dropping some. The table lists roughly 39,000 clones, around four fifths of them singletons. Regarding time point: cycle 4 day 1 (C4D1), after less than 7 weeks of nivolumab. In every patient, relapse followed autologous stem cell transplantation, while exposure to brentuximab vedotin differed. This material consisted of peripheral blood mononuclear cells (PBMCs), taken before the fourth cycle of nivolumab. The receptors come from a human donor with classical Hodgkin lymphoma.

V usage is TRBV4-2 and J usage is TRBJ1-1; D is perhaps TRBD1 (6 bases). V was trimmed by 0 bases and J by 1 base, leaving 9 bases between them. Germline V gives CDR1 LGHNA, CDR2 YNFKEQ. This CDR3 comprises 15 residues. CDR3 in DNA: TGTGCCAGCAGCCAAGATATGGGGGCGAACACTGAAGCTTTCTTT. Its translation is CASSQDMGANTEAFF.

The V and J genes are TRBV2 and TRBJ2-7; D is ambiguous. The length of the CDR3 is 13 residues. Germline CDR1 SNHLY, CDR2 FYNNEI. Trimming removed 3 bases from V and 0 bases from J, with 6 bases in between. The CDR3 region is CASSEVDSYEQYF. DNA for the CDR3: TGTGCCAGCAGTGAGGTAGACTCCTACGAGCAGTACTTC. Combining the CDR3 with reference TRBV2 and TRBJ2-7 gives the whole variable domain EPEVTQTPSHQVTQMGQEVILRCVPISNHLYFYWYRQILGQKVEFLVSFYNNEISEKSEIFDDQFSVERPDGSNFTLKIRSTKLEDSAMYFCASSEVDSYEQYFGPGTRLTVT.

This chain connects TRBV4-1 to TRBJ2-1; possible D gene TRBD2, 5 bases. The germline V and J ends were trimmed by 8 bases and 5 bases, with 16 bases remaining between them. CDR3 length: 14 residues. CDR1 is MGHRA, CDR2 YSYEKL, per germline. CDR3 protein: CASQWRWGDNEQFF. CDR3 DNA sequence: TGCGCCAGCCAGTGGCGGTGGGGAGACAATGAGCAGTTCTTC.

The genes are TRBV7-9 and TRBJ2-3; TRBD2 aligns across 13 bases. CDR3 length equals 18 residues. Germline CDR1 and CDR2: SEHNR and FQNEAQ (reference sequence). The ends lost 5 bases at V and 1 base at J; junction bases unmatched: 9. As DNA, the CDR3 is TGTGCCAGCAGCATCGGGACTAGCGGGGCTGTGGGCACAGATACGCAGTATTTT. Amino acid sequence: CASSIGTSGAVGTDTQYF.

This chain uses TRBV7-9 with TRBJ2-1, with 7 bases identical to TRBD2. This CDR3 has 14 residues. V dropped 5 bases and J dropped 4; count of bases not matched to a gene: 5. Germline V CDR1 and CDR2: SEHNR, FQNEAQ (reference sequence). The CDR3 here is CASSQAGIYNEQFF. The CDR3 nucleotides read TGTGCCAGCAGCCAAGCGGGGATATACAATGAGCAGTTCTTC.

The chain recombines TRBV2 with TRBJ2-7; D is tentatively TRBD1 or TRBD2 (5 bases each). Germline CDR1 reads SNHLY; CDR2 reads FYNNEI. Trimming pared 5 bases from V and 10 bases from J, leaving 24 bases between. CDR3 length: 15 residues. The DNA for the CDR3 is TGTGCCAGCAGTTCTCTCGGGGCAGGGCTTACCCGCCAGTACTTC. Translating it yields CASSSLGAGLTRQYF.

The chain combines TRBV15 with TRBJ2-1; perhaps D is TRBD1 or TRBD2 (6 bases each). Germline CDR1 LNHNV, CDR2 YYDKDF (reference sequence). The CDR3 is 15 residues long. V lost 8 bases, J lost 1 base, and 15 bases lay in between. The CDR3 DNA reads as TGTGCCACCGGGGGGCCTTGGGGGTCCTACAATGAGCAGTTCTTC. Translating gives CATGGPWGSYNEQFF.

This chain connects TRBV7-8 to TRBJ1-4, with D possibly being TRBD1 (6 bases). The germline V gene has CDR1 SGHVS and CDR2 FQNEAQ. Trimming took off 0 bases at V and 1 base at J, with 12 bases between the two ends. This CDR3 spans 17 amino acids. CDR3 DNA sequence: TGTGCCAGCAGCTTAGCAGGGGGGGGATTAACTAATGAAAAACTGTTTTTT. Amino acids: CASSLAGGGLTNEKLFF.

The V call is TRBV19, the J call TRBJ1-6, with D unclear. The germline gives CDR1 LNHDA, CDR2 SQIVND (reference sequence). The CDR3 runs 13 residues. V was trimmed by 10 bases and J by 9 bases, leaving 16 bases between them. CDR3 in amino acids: CATRLPGGSPLHF. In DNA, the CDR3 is TGTGCCACACGCCTGCCAGGAGGTTCACCCCTCCACTTT.

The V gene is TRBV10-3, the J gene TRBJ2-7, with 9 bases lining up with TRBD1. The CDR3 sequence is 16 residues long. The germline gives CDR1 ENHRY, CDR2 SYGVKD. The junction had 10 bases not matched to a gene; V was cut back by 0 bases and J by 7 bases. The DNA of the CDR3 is TGTGCCATCAGTGAGTCGTTAGGACAGGGGTGGGTAGAGCAGTACTTC. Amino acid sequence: CAISESLGQGWVEQYF.

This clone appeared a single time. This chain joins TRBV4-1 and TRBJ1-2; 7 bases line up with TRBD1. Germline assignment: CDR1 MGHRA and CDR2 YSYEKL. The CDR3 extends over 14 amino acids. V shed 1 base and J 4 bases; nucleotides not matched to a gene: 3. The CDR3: CASSQVGQAYGYTF. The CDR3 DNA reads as TGCGCCAGCAGCCAAGTAGGACAGGCCTATGGCTACACCTTC.

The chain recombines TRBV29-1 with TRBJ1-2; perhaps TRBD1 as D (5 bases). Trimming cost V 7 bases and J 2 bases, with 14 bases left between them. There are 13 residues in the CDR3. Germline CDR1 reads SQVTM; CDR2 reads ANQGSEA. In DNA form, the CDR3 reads TGCAGCGGCGGGACCCCATCCAACTATGGCTACACCTTC. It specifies CSGGTPSNYGYTF. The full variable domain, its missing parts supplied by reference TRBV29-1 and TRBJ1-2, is SAVISQKPSRDICQRGTSLTIQCQVDSQVTMMFWYRQQPGQSLTLIATANQGSEATYESGFVIDKFPISRPNLTFSTLTVSNMSPEDSSIYLCSGGTPSNYGYTFGSGTRLTVV.